The sequence of this TCR beta chain was determined in a study of cytotoxic CD8 clonotypes in ibrutinib-treated CLL. Study-wide results and limits: Shared public clonotypes were rare, and on treatment they either got smaller or stayed the same. Clonality measured at baseline exceeded age-matched healthy donors, tracking circulating CD8+ T-cell counts.

On this clone itself: Its antigen is unknown.

Germline V CDR1 and CDR2: SGHDN, FVKESK. There are 16 residues in the CDR3. The trim removed 1 base at V and 3 bases at J, leaving 4 bases unmatched. Clones were read by immunoSEQ multiplex PCR, and TCRdb kept only the in-frame ones, dropping some. Among tens of thousands of clones, 55% to 75% were seen once, and the ten largest hold about 14%. Material: PBMCs, obtained after 12 months of ibrutinib treatment. The sequence was collected from a human donor with chronic lymphocytic leukemia. The V and J genes are TRBV14 and TRBJ1-4, with TRBD1 matching 8 bases. The CDR3 DNA sequence: TGTGCCAGCAGCCAAGTGACAGGGGCTCCTAATGAAAAACTGTTTTTT. The encoded protein is CASSQVTGAPNEKLFF. Filled out from reference TRBV14 and TRBJ1-4, the complete variable domain reads EAGVTQFPSHSVIEKGQTVTLRCDPISGHDNLYWYRRVMGKEIKFLLHFVKESKQDESGMPNNRFLAERTGGTYSTLKVQPAELEDSGVYFCASSQVTGAPNEKLFFGSGTQLSVL.